This TCR beta chain was captured in a study of blood T cells in healthy people across ages. Points from the study as a whole: Both higher diversity and more naive CD4+ cells marked long-lived donors when set against aged donors. The diversity estimates, figures obtained from one million T cells, were considered underestimates.

This clonotype was detected a few times. Its target is unknown. Germline V CDR1 and CDR2: SGHTA, FQGNSA. V was clipped by 6 bases and J by 3 bases, with 19 bases between them. CDR3 size: 16 residues. PCR was performed a second time for 7 to 11 cycles using a sample-barcoded 5' primer and a J-beta primer mix. Each sample yielded at least 2.5 million CDR3-containing paired-end reads. From the 5' RACE reads, TCRdb called clonotypes with MiXCR, one entry per CDR3 protein. This table holds about 750,000 distinct CDR3 sequences, about 53% found once. The V and J genes are TRBV7-2 and TRBJ2-3, with unresolved D. The sequence was collected from an elderly man in good health. Sequencing was performed on blood. The CDR3 loop is CASRLRVAEPTDTQYF. The DNA of the CDR3 is TGTGCCAGCAGACTTAGGGTGGCGGAGCCTACAGATACGCAGTATTTT. The full variable domain, rest sourced from reference TRBV7-2 and TRBJ2-3, is GAGVSQSPSNKVTEKGKDVELRCDPISGHTALYWYRQSLGQGLEFLIYFQGNSAPDKSGLPSDRFSAERTGGSVSTLTIQRTQQEDSAVYLCASRLRVAEPTDTQYFGPGTRLTVL.